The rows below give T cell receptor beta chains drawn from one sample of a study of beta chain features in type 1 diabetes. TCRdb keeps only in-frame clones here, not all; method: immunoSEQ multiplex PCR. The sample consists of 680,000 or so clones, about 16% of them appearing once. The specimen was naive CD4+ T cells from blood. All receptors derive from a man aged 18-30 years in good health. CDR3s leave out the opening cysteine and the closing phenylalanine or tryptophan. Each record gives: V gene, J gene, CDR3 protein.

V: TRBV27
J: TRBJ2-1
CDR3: ASSRDRGLVDEQF

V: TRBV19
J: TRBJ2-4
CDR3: ASSIPATKNIQY

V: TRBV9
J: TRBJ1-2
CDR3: ASSVRGQINYGYT

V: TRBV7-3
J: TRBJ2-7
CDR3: ASSSSVRSEQY

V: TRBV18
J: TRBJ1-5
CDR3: ASSPPGYSNQPQH

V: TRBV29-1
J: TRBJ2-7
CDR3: SVVKGQGSREQY

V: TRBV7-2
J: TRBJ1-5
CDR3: ASSPTGSNQPQH

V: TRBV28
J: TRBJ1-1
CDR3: ASSPTRPRGAGEAF

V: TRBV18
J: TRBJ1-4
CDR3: ASSRQGSNEKLF

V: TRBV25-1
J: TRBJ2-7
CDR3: ASSEFWSGEGNEQY

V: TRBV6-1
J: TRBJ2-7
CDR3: ASSEPLSHSYEQY